Included here is one TCR beta chain sequence, with context. This specimen comes from a study of blood T cell repertoires in COVID-19. CDR3 length: 14 amino acids. In germline, CDR1 is LGHDT, CDR2 YNNKEL (reference sequence). V lost 4 bases and J lost 6; bases outside the gene matches: 7. Only in-frame clones appear in the TCRdb table, and some are missing; sequencing was by immunoSEQ multiplex PCR. The data contain roughly 140,000 clones, approximately 80% of them singletons. The TCR comes from a woman in her thirties or forties who had recovered from COVID-19. Sequencing was done on a sample of PBMCs or T cells enriched from blood (not recorded which). The chain recombines TRBV3-1 (or the pseudogene TRBV3-2) with TRBJ1-1; 8 bases line up with TRBD1. Here the CDR3 DNA reads TGTGCCAGCAGCCCAGTACAGGGGGGCTCTGAAGCTTTCTTT. Protein product: CASSPVQGGSEAFF.